The rows below give T cell receptor beta chains drawn from one sample of a study of regulatory T cells in long-lasting Graves disease. MiXCR was run by TCRdb on the multiplex PCR reads, yielding one entry per CDR3 protein. The table lists some 490,000 distinct CDR3 sequences, around 12% of them singletons. The sample was also linked to a second study, of T cells in Graves' hyperthyroidism and ophthalmopathy.

The specimen was peripheral blood mononuclear cells (PBMCs), collected at new diagnosis, from a patient treated with antithyroid drugs. These receptors were taken from a woman younger than 45 with Graves disease. CDR3s include the opening cysteine and the closing phenylalanine or tryptophan. Each record gives: V gene, J gene, clone size, D gene, CDR3 DNA, CDR3 protein. D genes are given only for firm matches. Only part of the rows carry a size: once, few, many, or a class if the clone is expanded.

TRBV2	TRBJ1-3	many	TRBD1	TGTGCCAGCATCACAGGGGCGGTTGGAAACACCATATATTTT	CASITGAVGNTIYF
TRBV4-2	TRBJ2-1	few	-	TGTGCCAGCAGCCAAGGTGAAGGGGCTTATGAGCAGTTCTTC	CASSQGEGAYEQFF
TRBV19	TRBJ2-7	many	-	TGTGCCAGTAGCACGGCAGGGTCAGAGGACGAGCAGTACTTC	CASSTAGSEDEQYF
TRBV28	TRBJ1-2	many	-	TGTGCCAGCAGAATAGGGGGGTCCCGTGGCTACACCTTC	CASRIGGSRGYTF
TRBV29-1	TRBJ2-7	many	-	TGCAGCGTTCGGGGAGGGGGCCCTACCACCTACGAGCAGTACTTC	CSVRGGGPTTYEQYF
TRBV5-1	TRBJ2-1	many	TRBD2	TGCGCCAGCAGTCGTGTAGCGGGAGGGGCCTACAATGAGCAGTTCTTC	CASSRVAGGAYNEQFF
TRBV15	TRBJ1-4	-	-	TGTGCCACCAGCAGAGATCGCTGGGGGAGTGAAAAACTGTTTTTT	CATSRDRWGSEKLFF
TRBV20-1	TRBJ1-5	many	TRBD1	TGCAGTGCTAGAACAGGGGGACAGCCCCAGCATTTT	CSARTGGQPQHF
TRBV7-9	TRBJ2-2	many	TRBD1	TGTGCCAGCAGCTCCGACAGGGGGGACACCGGGGAGCTGTTTTTT	CASSSDRGDTGELFF
TRBV28	TRBJ1-1	-	-	TGTGCCAGCACCAAACAAGGGGGGGAGACTGAAGCTTTCTTT	CASTKQGGETEAFF